This TCR beta chain was captured by sequencing in a study of T and B cells in COVID-19 patients. Overall study: In the active-infection cohort, about 90% of the roughly 20 patients had comorbidities linked to unfavorable COVID-19 outcome.

Points on this clonotype: The antigen is unknown.

General observations from the study: Exclusive to the recovered cohort were thousands of TCR clusters, 30 to 40 of them with low generation probability.

TRB rearrangements were amplified by multiplex PCR with BIOMED2 TRB-A/B primers. TCRdb re-derived calls from the multiplex PCR reads in MiXCR, one entry per CDR3 protein. The data hold about 17,000 distinct CDR3 sequences, with around 30% observed a single time. The CDR3 consists of 18 residues. The V segment lost 1 base and the J segment 6 bases; nucleotides outside the gene matches: 14. Germline V gene data show CDR1 as SGHDN and CDR2 as FVKESK. From blood, about 240-500 ng of genomic DNA served as TRB template. The sequencing sample was made of blood. The rearrangement joins TRBV14 to TRBJ2-2, with TRBD2 matching 7 bases. This sequence was found in a human donor who had recovered from COVID-19. CDR3 sequence reads: CASSQVRGGLSVAGELFF. The CDR3 nucleotides read TGTGCCAGCAGCCAAGTAAGGGGAGGGCTCTCAGTCGCCGGGGAGCTGTTTTTT.